This TCR beta chain was recovered during a study of chemoradiotherapy in HPV16-positive cancers. Across the study: Functional T-cell assays on a couple of HPV16-positive patients' cells defined candidate HPV-specific clones and common TCR motifs.

Regarding the study as a whole: Better recurrence-free survival went with HPV-responsive T-cell expansion in HPV16-positive patients.

Trimming at V came to 6 bases and at J to 0 bases, leaving 6 bases not matched to a gene. The germline V gene encodes CDR1 MNHEY and CDR2 SMNVEV (reference sequence). This CDR3 spans 16 amino acids. Concerning this clone: Its matching antigen is unknown.

Repertoires were sampled repeatedly during chemoradiotherapy. Sequencing was performed with immunoSEQ multiplex PCR; in TCRdb, only in-frame clones are kept and a portion is missing. The sample contains some 70,000 clones, roughly 86% of which appear only once. The V gene is TRBV27, the J gene TRBJ2-4; TRBD2 aligns across 9 bases. This material consisted of blood, taken from a patient who underwent chemoradiotherapy. The source is a human donor with HPV-associated anogenital cancer. The CDR3 coding sequence is TGTGCCAGCAGCAGATTAGCGGGGGTAGCCAAAAACATTCAGTACTTC. This sequence encodes CASSRLAGVAKNIQYF.